These 18 T cell receptor beta chains came from one sample sequenced in a study of circulating CD8 cells and anti-PD-1 response in melanoma. Sorting of live CD3+CD8+TCRalphabeta+ cells by PD-1 and/or TIGIT gave four subsets. Each library started from about 15 ng of total RNA using the QIAseq Immune Repertoire TCR panel. In TCRdb, the reads were re-called with MiXCR into one record per CDR3 protein. This table has roughly 2,400 distinct CDR3 sequences, more than 5.5% appearing once. The sequencing used CD8+ T cells from PBMCs, collected at baseline or after one month of anti-PD-1 therapy (not recorded which). These receptors all stem from a human donor with melanoma.

This clonotype is medium-sized in the sample. The chain is built from TRBV19 and TRBJ2-7, with 9 bases identical to TRBD1. The V segment lost 5 bases and the J segment 2 bases; nucleotides outside the gene matches: 7. The CDR3 runs to 15 residues. CDR1 is LNHDA, CDR2 SQIVND, per germline (reference sequence). Here the CDR3 DNA reads TGTGCCAGTAGTTCGCCGGGACAGGGAACCTACGAGCAGTACTTC. Translation gives CASSSPGQGTYEQYF.

Relative to its sample, this clonotype is medium-sized (0.01 to 0.1%). The chain couples TRBV19 to TRBJ1-1, with 7 bases lining up with TRBD1. With 7 bases clipped from V and 1 base from J, the junction kept 6 bases outside the gene matches. This CDR3 spans 14 amino acids. Germline assignment: CDR1 LNHDA and CDR2 SQIVND (reference sequence). CDR3 in amino acids: CASIIQGSNTEAFF. The CDR3 bases are TGTGCCAGTATCATACAGGGGTCGAACACTGAAGCTTTCTTT. The entire variable domain, with the rest obtained from reference TRBV19 and TRBJ1-1, is as follows: DGGITQSPKYLFRKEGQNVTLSCEQNLNHDAMYWYRQDPGQGLRLIYYSQIVNDFQKGDIAEGYSVSREKKESFPLTVTSAQKNPTAFYLCASIIQGSNTEAFFGQGTRLTVV.

This clonotype is labeled medium-sized (0.01 to 0.1%). The V and J genes are TRBV19 and TRBJ2-1; TRBD1 aligns across 7 bases. Germline V gene lookup returns CDR1 LNHDA and CDR2 SQIVND (reference sequence). The CDR3 extends over 14 amino acids. The ends lost 9 bases at V and 4 bases at J; junction bases unmatched: 9. The CDR3 reads CASTTGTAYNEQFF. CDR3 coding DNA: TGTGCCAGCACAACCGGGACAGCATACAATGAGCAGTTCTTC.

This clonotype is classed as medium-sized. This chain joins TRBV24-1 and TRBJ2-7; D may be TRBD1 or TRBD2 (5 bases each). Germline values: CDR1 KGHDR, CDR2 SFDVKD. CDR3 length: 13 amino acids. The ends were cut back, 9 bases at V and 0 bases at J, with 11 bases in the middle. The chain's CDR3 is CATGKGSSYEQYF. In nucleotides, the CDR3 is TGTGCCACCGGGAAGGGGAGCTCCTACGAGCAGTACTTC.

By frequency in the sample, this clonotype is medium-sized. The chain is built from TRBV19 and TRBJ2-7; maybe TRBD2 (6 bases). The CDR3 consists of 13 residues. Germline CDR1 and CDR2: LNHDA and SQIVND (reference sequence). Deletions cut 4 bases from V and 4 bases from J, with 11 bases between. The CDR3 nucleotides are TGTGCCAGTAGTAGGGGACTGTCATACGAGCAGTACTTC. Translating it yields CASSRGLSYEQYF. Together with reference TRBV19 and TRBJ2-7, the CDR3 gives the full variable domain: DGGITQSPKYLFRKEGQNVTLSCEQNLNHDAMYWYRQDPGQGLRLIYYSQIVNDFQKGDIAEGYSVSREKKESFPLTVTSAQKNPTAFYLCASSRGLSYEQYFGPGTRLTVT.

Sample share makes this clonotype medium-sized. The rearrangement uses TRBV27 and TRBJ2-1; maybe TRBD2 (6 bases). CDR1 is MNHEY and CDR2 is SMNVEV in the germline V gene (reference sequence). This CDR3 has 16 residues. V lost 6 bases to trimming and J lost 3 bases, with 18 bases between them. CDR3 amino acids: CASSSPGAGSYNEQFF. For the CDR3, the DNA is TGTGCCAGCAGCTCTCCAGGCGCGGGGAGCTACAATGAGCAGTTCTTC.

The genes are TRBV21-1 and TRBJ2-1. TRBV21-1 is recorded as a pseudogene. The CDR3 runs to 12 residues. The CDR3 region has the DNA TGTGCCAGCGGTTCTACTATCTATGAGCAGTTCTTC. Amino acid sequence: CASGSTIYEQFF.

This clonotype is labeled medium-sized. This chain uses TRBV19 with TRBJ2-7; either TRBD1 or TRBD2 may fit D (5 bases each). CDR3 size: 14 residues. Germline values: CDR1 LNHDA, CDR2 SQIVND (reference sequence). V gave up 7 bases and J gave up 0 bases, with 13 bases separating them. The CDR3 DNA is TGTGCCAGTACAATGTCCGGGGCCTCCTACGAGCAGTACTTC. Encoded protein: CASTMSGASYEQYF.

This clonotype rates as medium-sized. One end of the junction is discordant with germline, which a read error may explain. CDR3 sequence: CASSVGGLPDEQSF. Here the CDR3 DNA reads TGTGCCAGCAGCGTAGGTGGCCTACCGGATGAGCAGTCCTTC. The chain recombines TRBV9 with TRBJ2-1; no firm D call. This CDR3 spans 14 amino acids. Germline-derived CDR1 and CDR2 are SGDLS and YYNGEE.

In regard to this clonotype: This may come from a read error, since a much larger clone is one base off. V usage is TRBV5-6 and J usage is TRBJ1-2; perhaps TRBD1 as D (5 bases). CDR3 size: 14 residues. Germline lookup yields CDR1 SGHDT and CDR2 YYEEEE. This chain's CDR3 is CASNLIQGTDGYTF. The CDR3 DNA reads as TGTGCCAGCAACTTGATTCAGGGCACGGATGGCTACACCTTC.

In its sample, this clonotype is medium-sized (0.01 to 0.1%). V usage is TRBV24-1 and J usage is TRBJ2-1; D is possibly TRBD2 (5 bases). V was trimmed by 2 bases and J by 3 bases, leaving 25 bases between them. This CDR3 contains 20 residues. Per the germline V gene, CDR1 is KGHDR and CDR2 is SFDVKD. CDR3 sequence: CATSDSDLDGLGESYNEQFF. The CDR3 coding sequence is TGTGCCACCAGTGATTCTGACCTGGACGGCCTCGGGGAAAGCTACAATGAGCAGTTCTTC.

Sample share makes this clonotype medium-sized. The genes are TRBV30 and TRBJ1-4; tentative D call: TRBD1 (6 bases). V shed 1 base and J shed 4 bases, with 10 bases lying between them. The CDR3 is 14 residues long. The germline V gene encodes CDR1 GTSNPN and CDR2 SVGIG (reference sequence). The CDR3 DNA is TGTGCCTGGAGTGACACAGGGAGTAATGAAAAACTGTTTTTT. Encoded protein: CAWSDTGSNEKLFF. The whole variable domain, remainder taken from reference TRBV30 and TRBJ1-4, is SQTIHQWPATLVQPVGSPLSLECTVEGTSNPNLYWYRQAAGRGLQLLFYSVGIGQISSEVPQNLSASRPQDRQFILSSKKLLLSDSGFYLCAWSDTGSNEKLFFGSGTQLSVL.

By its share, this clonotype is medium-sized. The V and J genes are TRBV11-2 and TRBJ2-7; 7 positions match TRBD2. The V gene end was trimmed by 3 bases and the J gene end by 2 bases; junction bases not matched to a gene: 4. From germline, CDR1 is SGHAT and CDR2 FQNNGV. The CDR3 length is 14 residues. DNA for the CDR3: TGTGCCAGCAGCTTTGAGGGACTAACCTACGAGCAGTACTTC. Its protein product is CASSFEGLTYEQYF.

This clonotype is large within its sample. This sequence joins TRBV20-1 and TRBJ1-1; a weak D match, TRBD1 (5 bases). Germline CDR1 DFQATT, CDR2 SNEGSKA (reference sequence). The CDR3 runs 11 residues. V was clipped by 6 bases and J by 7 bases, with 12 bases between them. The CDR3 nucleotides read TGCAGTGCGTCCCGGGACTTTGAAGCTTTCTTT. Translating gives CSASRDFEAFF.

Sample share makes this clonotype medium-sized. The chain joins TRBV7-3 to TRBJ2-3, with TRBD1 matching 11 bases. Germline V lookup: CDR1 SGHTA, CDR2 FQGTGA. This CDR3 spans 16 amino acids. J gave up 6 bases and V 5 bases, and 10 bases lay outside the gene matches. CDR3 bases: TGTGCCAGCAGCCGAACCCGGGACAGGGGGTTGGATACGCAGTATTTT. Translated, it gives CASSRTRDRGLDTQYF.

This clonotype is medium-sized within its sample. The V call is TRBV27, the J call TRBJ1-5, with TRBD1 as a possible D gene (5 bases). The CDR3 is made up of 14 amino acids. Deletions cut 5 bases from V and 0 bases from J, with 8 bases between. Germline V gene lookup returns CDR1 MNHEY and CDR2 SMNVEV (reference sequence). In DNA, the CDR3 is TGTGCCAGCAGTCCGGGGGGTAGCAATCAGCCCCAGCATTTT. The encoded protein is CASSPGGSNQPQHF.

This clonotype is large within its sample. The chain combines TRBV5-5 with TRBJ2-7, with D perhaps TRBD1 or TRBD2 (5 bases each). The CDR3 has 12 residues. The germline CDR1 and CDR2 sequences are SGHKS and YYEKEE (reference sequence). Trimming took off 2 bases at V and 6 bases at J, with 9 bases between the two ends. CDR3: CASSFVGVEQYF. Written as DNA, the CDR3 is TGTGCCAGCAGCTTTGTGGGGGTCGAGCAGTACTTC.

This clonotype came up a few times. A read error is possible here, since a much larger clone lies one base away. The CDR3 ends on some other residue instead of the conserved phenylalanine or tryptophan, so this is likely a read error. The gene calls are TRBV28 and TRBJ1-1, with 9 bases that match TRBD1. CDR1 is MDHEN and CDR2 is SYDVKM in the germline V gene. The V gene end was trimmed by 6 bases and the J gene end by 11 bases; junction bases not matched to a gene: 16. The CDR3 has 15 residues. The CDR3 coding sequence is TGTGCCAGCAGCCCGAATCCGGGACAGGGTTTAGGGGCTTTCTCT. This encodes CASSPNPGQGLGAFS.